Shown below are 13 T cell receptor beta chains from a single sample sequenced in a study of beta chain features in type 1 diabetes. The isolated RNA, all of it, was reverse transcribed, so expressed TCRB transcripts were what got sequenced. Libraries were prepared by immunoSEQ multiplex PCR; TCRdb keeps only in-frame clonotypes and omits some of them. The sample has about 140,000 clones; roughly 7.2% are singletons. Specimen: central memory CD4+ T cells from blood. The receptors were gathered from a woman aged 25 to 39 in good health.

This clone was observed a handful of times. The rearrangement joins TRBV28 to TRBJ2-5, with D possibly matching TRBD1 (6 bases). Trimming took off 3 bases at V and 1 base at J, with 12 bases between the two ends. Germline V gene data show CDR1 as MDHEN and CDR2 as SYDVKM. This CDR3 comprises 15 residues. Here the CDR3 reads CASSLRGNTQETQYF. The CDR3 bases are TGTGCCAGCAGTTTGAGGGGGAATACCCAAGAGACCCAGTACTTC. The full variable domain, with the rest looked up from reference TRBV28 and TRBJ2-5, is DVKVTQSSRYLVKRTGEKVFLECVQDMDHENMFWYRQDPGLGLRLIYFSYDVKMKEKGDIPEGYSVSREKKERFSLILESASTNQTSMYLCASSLRGNTQETQYFGPGTRLLVL.

This clone was seen a handful of times. The chain employs TRBV5-6 and TRBJ2-6; no reliable D call. Germline assignment: CDR1 SGHDT and CDR2 YYEEEE. Trimming left V 3 bases short and J 0 bases short, with 16 bases between. The CDR3 covers 18 residues. DNA of the CDR3: TGTGCCAGCAGCTCAACAGAATCCCGGAACTCTGGGGCCAACGTCCTGACTTTC. Translating gives CASSSTESRNSGANVLTF.

This chain connects TRBV9 to TRBJ1-1, with a possible D match to TRBD1 (5 bases). Trimming left V 0 bases short and J 7 bases short, with 10 bases between. This CDR3 region has 13 residues. CDR1 is SGDLS, CDR2 YYNGEE, per germline. For the CDR3, the DNA is TGTGCCAGCAGCGTAGGTTTAACAGGTGAAGCTTTCTTT. This sequence encodes CASSVGLTGEAFF.

This clone was counted only a few times. The chain joins TRBV7-2 to TRBJ2-2, with 10 bases that match TRBD2. V shed 7 bases, J shed 6 bases, and the junction held 8 bases outside the gene matches. There are 15 residues in the CDR3. Germline V gives CDR1 SGHTA, CDR2 FQGNSA. Here the CDR3 DNA reads TGTGCCAGCACCCCGGGGCTAGCGGGAGCCGGGGAGCTGTTTTTT. As protein: CASTPGLAGAGELFF.

This clone was observed a handful of times. The chain joins TRBV7-9 to TRBJ1-5; tentative D call: TRBD1 (6 bases). Germline V gene data show CDR1 as SEHNR and CDR2 as FQNEAQ (reference sequence). Trimming shortened V by 4 bases and J by 7 bases, and 14 bases separated the two germline ends. This CDR3 region has 14 residues. The DNA of the CDR3 is TGTGCCAGCAGCTCGGGACAACCGGGCCAGCCCCAGCATTTT. Its translation is CASSSGQPGQPQHF.

This clone showed up just a few times. The J gene is TRBJ2-7, the V gene TRBV6-6; a possible D gene is TRBD1 (6 bases). Trimming removed 9 bases at V and 5 bases at J, with 17 bases between. This CDR3 comprises 13 residues. The germline gives CDR1 MNHNY, CDR2 SVGAGI (reference sequence). CDR3: CASRNFQGHEQYF. The CDR3 DNA reads as TGTGCCAGTAGAAACTTCCAGGGGCACGAGCAGTACTTC.

In its sample, this clone was seen many times. The rearrangement joins TRBV2 to TRBJ2-1; no firm D call. V was pared by 6 bases and J by 4 bases, with 4 bases between. Germline loops: CDR1 SNHLY, CDR2 FYNNEI. The CDR3 has 11 amino acids. CDR3 residues: CASSSYNEQFF. Written as DNA, the CDR3 is TGTGCCAGCAGCTCGTACAATGAGCAGTTCTTC.

The genes are TRBV28 and TRBJ1-2; 11 bases are a match to TRBD1. V shed 7 bases and J 4 bases; nucleotides not matched to a gene: 5. From germline, CDR1 is MDHEN and CDR2 SYDVKM. The CDR3 spans 14 residues. For the CDR3, the DNA is TGTGCCAGCAATTCCGGGACAGGGGGCTATGGCTACACCTTC. Its translation: CASNSGTGGYGYTF.

This clone has more than one count but fewer than ten. The chain joins TRBV9 to TRBJ2-5; 7 nucleotides agree with TRBD1. Trimming at V came to 2 bases and at J to 6 bases, leaving 7 bases not matched to a gene. The germline gives CDR1 SGDLS, CDR2 YYNGEE. The CDR3 runs 14 residues. The chain's CDR3 is CASSVDRVQQTQYF. The CDR3 DNA sequence: TGTGCCAGCAGCGTCGACAGGGTCCAGCAGACCCAGTACTTC.

This clone was seen ten or more times. The V gene is TRBV18, the J gene TRBJ2-1; 7 bases are a match to TRBD1. Germline lookup yields CDR1 KGHSH and CDR2 LQKENI. The CDR3 has 15 amino acids. With V trimmed by 1 base and J by 6 bases, 6 bases remained unmatched. The CDR3 DNA is TGTGCCAGCTCACCACGAAGACAGGGTGGCAATGAGCAGTTCTTC. This codes for CASSPRRQGGNEQFF.

V is TRBV14 and J is TRBJ1-2, with D uncertain. Germline V gene data show CDR1 as SGHDN and CDR2 as FVKESK. Deletions cut 0 bases from V and 3 bases from J, with 5 bases between. CDR3 length: 13 residues. CDR3 residues: CASSQDSYYGYTF. DNA of the CDR3: TGTGCCAGCAGCCAAGATAGCTACTATGGCTACACCTTC. Based on the CDR3 plus reference TRBV14 and TRBJ1-2, the full variable domain is EAGVTQFPSHSVIEKGQTVTLRCDPISGHDNLYWYRRVMGKEIKFLLHFVKESKQDESGMPNNRFLAERTGGTYSTLKVQPAELEDSGVYFCASSQDSYYGYTFGSGTRLTVV.

This sequence joins TRBV2 and TRBJ1-5; D is perhaps TRBD1 (6 bases). The CDR3 runs 14 residues. Germline V gives CDR1 SNHLY, CDR2 FYNNEI. Trimming shortened V by 5 bases and J by 7 bases, and 15 bases separated the two germline ends. The CDR3 spells CASSSLGARQPQHF. In DNA form, the CDR3 reads TGTGCCAGCAGTTCCTTGGGGGCAAGACAGCCCCAGCATTTT.

This sequence joins TRBV9 and TRBJ2-1, with 7 bases identical to TRBD1. V lost 2 bases, J lost 2 bases, and 7 bases stayed unmatched. The CDR3 totals 16 residues. Germline CDR1 SGDLS, CDR2 YYNGEE. The CDR3 loop reads CASSVRGQGAYNEQFF. CDR3 nucleotide sequence: TGTGCCAGCAGCGTCAGAGGGCAGGGGGCCTACAATGAGCAGTTCTTC.